The rows below give T cell receptor beta chains drawn from one sample of a study of graft-versus-host responses after intestinal transplantation. What these receptors recognize is not known. Produced via immunoSEQ multiplex PCR; TCRdb's table is partial and in-frame only. This table has approximately 33,000 clones, just under 85% appearing once. Sequencing used unstimulated CD8+ T cells sorted from spleen or lymph node cells, obtained before intestinal transplant. Every receptor here comes from a human donor who received an intestinal transplant. CDR3s include the opening cysteine and the closing phenylalanine or tryptophan. The D gene is left open where the match is weak. Size is stated for part of the rows, as once, few or many counts, or as a class when the clone is expanded.

v_gene	j_gene	d_gene	abundance	CDR3nt	CDR3aa
TRBV5-8	TRBJ2-7	NA	NA	TGTGCCAGCAGCGGGGCACTCACCAGACGTTACGAGCAGTACTTC	CASSGALTRRYEQYF
TRBV27	TRBJ2-1	TRBD2	NA	TGTGCCAGCAGTCAAAGACTGACTAGCGGGACTCGGAATGAGCAGTTCTTC	CASSQRLTSGTRNEQFF
TRBV6-5	TRBJ2-7	TRBD2	once	TGTGCCGGGGGGGAATCCTACGAGCAGTACTTC	CAGGESYEQYF
TRBV7-8	TRBJ1-4	NA	NA	TGTGCCAGCAGCTTAGCGTCAGGGCATGAAAAACTGTTTTTT	CASSLASGHEKLFF
TRBV23-1	TRBJ1-4	NA	NA	TGCGCCAGCAGTCTGGCATCCACAACTAATGAAAAACTGTTTTTT	CASSLASTTNEKLFF
TRBV11-2	TRBJ2-2	TRBD1	NA	TGTGCCAGCAGCCGATGGGACAGCGCGAACACCGGGGAGCTGTTTTTT	CASSRWDSANTGELFF
TRBV27	TRBJ1-5	NA	NA	TGTGCCAGCAGTCCCTCAGACAGAGGAAAGCCCCAGCATTTT	CASSPSDRGKPQHF
TRBV7-9	TRBJ2-7	NA	NA	TGTGCCAGCAGCTTACCCACTAGCCCGAGCTCCTACGAGCAGTACTTC	CASSLPTSPSSYEQYF
TRBV5-5	TRBJ2-1	TRBD1	few	TGTGCCAGCAGCTGGCAAAATACAGGGGGCGCGTACAATGAGCAGTTCTTC	CASSWQNTGGAYNEQFF
TRBV25-1	TRBJ2-7	NA	NA	TGTGCCAGCAGTGATTCGGGGTCCTACGAGCAGTACTTC	CASSDSGSYEQYF
TRBV7-2	TRBJ1-4	TRBD1	once	TGTGCCAGCAGCACGACGGACAGGCTAGGTGAAAAACTGTTTTTT	CASSTTDRLGEKLFF
TRBV19	TRBJ1-4	TRBD1	NA	TGTGCCAGTAGTATGAACCCCCCAGGGGGTGGTACTGAAAAACTGTTTTTT	CASSMNPPGGGTEKLFF
TRBV6-5	TRBJ1-1	NA	NA	TGTGCCAGCAGTTACTCGTTTATGAACACTGAAGCTTTCTTT	CASSYSFMNTEAFF
TRBV4-1	TRBJ1-4	NA	NA	TGCGCCAGCAGCCCCGAACTTCAGGGTGAAAAACTGTTTTTT	CASSPELQGEKLFF
TRBV19	TRBJ2-1	TRBD2	NA	TGTGCCAGTAGTGCGGGACTAGGGGATGAGCAGTTCTTC	CASSAGLGDEQFF
TRBV2	TRBJ2-1	TRBD1	NA	TGTGCCAGCAGGCCCGGACAGGCAAATTATGGCTCCTACAATGAGCAGTTCTTC	CASRPGQANYGSYNEQFF
TRBV5-6	TRBJ2-4	TRBD1	once	TGTGCCAGCAGCCTACCGACAGGGGGAAACATTCAGTACTTC	CASSLPTGGNIQYF
TRBV10-3	TRBJ1-1	TRBD1	NA	TGTGCCATCAGTGAAGGGACAGGGGGCACTGAAGCTTTCTTT	CAISEGTGGTEAFF
TRBV27	TRBJ2-7	TRBD1	NA	TGTGCCAGCAGTTTAGGGACAGGGGGCACCTACGAGCAGTACTTC	CASSLGTGGTYEQYF
TRBV7-9	TRBJ2-1	NA	NA	TGTGCCAGCAGCTTAGACGGACTTAGCTCCTACAATGAGCAGTTCTTC	CASSLDGLSSYNEQFF
TRBV28	TRBJ2-4	NA	NA	TGTGCCAGCAGCTTGGACAGCATAGCCAAAAACATTCAGTACTTC	CASSLDSIAKNIQYF
TRBV6-1	TRBJ2-3	TRBD2	NA	TGTGCCAGCAGTGAACGACCCCTAGCGGATAGCACAGATACGCAGTATTTT	CASSERPLADSTDTQYF
TRBV28	TRBJ1-5	NA	NA	TGTGCCAGCAGTCAAGTGGGGCCTGGACAGCCCCAGCATTTT	CASSQVGPGQPQHF
TRBV4-1	TRBJ2-5	NA	NA	TGCGCCAGCAGCCTACGACAGGCGTTACCGCAAGAGACCCAGTACTTC	CASSLRQALPQETQYF
TRBV28	TRBJ1-4	NA	NA	TGTGCCAGCAGTGCCCCGCCCAGGGAAAAACTGTTTTTT	CASSAPPREKLFF
TRBV18	TRBJ2-7	TRBD1	NA	TGTGCCAGCTCACCACGGACAGGGGGTGTATACGAGCAGTACTTC	CASSPRTGGVYEQYF
TRBV13	TRBJ1-4	NA	NA	TGTGCCAGCAGCCAACTGGGAGGAAATGAAAAACTGTTTTTT	CASSQLGGNEKLFF
TRBV6-5	TRBJ1-1	NA	NA	TGTGCCAGCAGTTTCCCGATGGGGGCAGAAGCTTTCTTT	CASSFPMGAEAFF
TRBV2	TRBJ2-7	TRBD2	NA	TGTGCCAGCAGTCAGCTAGCGGGAGCATTCTACGAGCAGTACTTC	CASSQLAGAFYEQYF
TRBV19	TRBJ2-1	TRBD2	NA	TGTGCCAGCCCTAATACCCAAACCGGGACTAGCGGGAATTCTAACTTAAGGCAGTTCTTC	CASPNTQTGTSGNSNLRQFF
TRBV27	TRBJ1-5	TRBD1	NA	TGTGCCAGCAGTTTTTTACCCACAGGGGTGAATCAGCCCCAGCATTTT	CASSFLPTGVNQPQHF
TRBV5-6	TRBJ1-5	TRBD1	NA	TGTGCCAGCAGCATAGGACAGGGCCCCAATCAGCCCCAGCATTTT	CASSIGQGPNQPQHF
TRBV5-6	TRBJ2-1	TRBD1	NA	TGTGCCAGCAGCTTGGGCAGGGGGATAAATGAGCAGTTCTTC	CASSLGRGINEQFF
TRBV27	TRBJ2-1	TRBD2	few	TGTGCCAGCATAGCGGGGGGGCAAAGTGAGCAGTTCTTC	CASIAGGQSEQFF
TRBV27	TRBJ2-3	TRBD2	NA	TGTGCCAGCAGTTCCTTAGCGGGAGACGAAGATACGCAGTATTTT	CASSSLAGDEDTQYF
TRBV6-5	TRBJ1-2	NA	NA	TGTGCCAGCAGTCCCCGGACAGTCCCGGCCTATGGCTACACCTTC	CASSPRTVPAYGYTF
TRBV2	TRBJ2-2	NA	few	TGTGCCAGCAGGCGACCCGGGTACGACGGGGAGCTGTTTTTT	CASRRPGYDGELFF
TRBV27	TRBJ2-7	TRBD2	NA	TGTGCCAGCAGTCCCGGGACTAGCGCCTACGAGCAGTACTTC	CASSPGTSAYEQYF
TRBV6-5	TRBJ2-5	TRBD1	NA	TGTGCCAGCAGTTACTCATGGACAGGGGGCGGAGAGACCCAGTACTTC	CASSYSWTGGGETQYF
TRBV6-5	TRBJ2-3	NA	NA	TGTGCCAGCAGTTACCGGGTGACAGATACGCAGTATTTT	CASSYRVTDTQYF
TRBV4-1	TRBJ2-7	NA	NA	TGCGCCAGCAGCCAAGAGGGTCGGAGCTACGAACCCCAGCAGTACTTC	CASSQEGRSYEPQQYF
TRBV15	TRBJ2-7	TRBD2	NA	TGTGCCACCAGCTCCGGGACTAGCGGGTTCTACGAGCAGTACTTC	CATSSGTSGFYEQYF
TRBV12-5	TRBJ2-2	TRBD1	NA	TGTGCTAGTGGTTTGGTACAGGGGGGTGGGACCGGGGAGCTGTTTTTT	CASGLVQGGGTGELFF
TRBV2	TRBJ2-7	NA	NA	TGTGCCAGCAGTGAATTGGTTGGACGGGAAGGTGAGCAGTACTTC	CASSELVGREGEQYF
TRBV2	TRBJ2-7	TRBD2	NA	TGTGCCAGCGCTGATAGCGGGAGGATCGGCGAGCAGTACTTC	CASADSGRIGEQYF
TRBV7-9	TRBJ1-2	NA	once	TGTGCCAGCAGCTTTGCGGCGGAAGGCTACACCTTC	CASSFAAEGYTF
TRBV9	TRBJ2-1	TRBD2	NA	TGTGCCAGCAGCGTAGTGACTAGCAGAACCTACAATGAGCAGTTCTTC	CASSVVTSRTYNEQFF
TRBV13	TRBJ1-1	TRBD1	NA	TGTGCCAGCAGCTTAAGCCGGGGACAGCTGAACACTGAAGCTTTCTTT	CASSLSRGQLNTEAFF
TRBV6-5	TRBJ2-1	TRBD2	NA	TGTGCCAGCAGTTACTTTACTAGCGGAACGAACAATGAGCAGTTCTTC	CASSYFTSGTNNEQFF
TRBV28	TRBJ1-5	NA	once	TGTGCCACCGACCCCGCGGGGGAGTTCCCCTTAGATCAGCCCCAGCATTTT	CATDPAGEFPLDQPQHF
TRBV7-9	TRBJ2-7	TRBD1	NA	TGTGCCAGCAGCTTCATCCAACCGGGACAGGGTCCCTACGAGCAGTACTTC	CASSFIQPGQGPYEQYF
TRBV5-6	TRBJ2-4	TRBD1	once	TGTGCCAGCAGCCCTAAGACAGGGGGCTACCTAGCCAAAAACATTCAGTACTTC	CASSPKTGGYLAKNIQYF
TRBV27	TRBJ2-7	TRBD2	NA	TGTGCCAGCAAGCCGGGAGGGGGAGGCTACGAGCAGTACTTC	CASKPGGGGYEQYF
TRBV6-5	TRBJ1-2	NA	NA	TGTGCCAGCAGCCCTGAGGGCAGTAACTATGGCTACACCTTC	CASSPEGSNYGYTF
TRBV4-2	TRBJ2-1	TRBD1	NA	TGTGCCAGCAGCCTCGGGACAGTTTACAATGAGCAGTTCTTC	CASSLGTVYNEQFF
TRBV18	TRBJ1-5	NA	NA	TGTGCCAGCTCACCACCGGGCGGCAATCAGCCCCAGCATTTT	CASSPPGGNQPQHF
TRBV4-1	TRBJ2-1	TRBD1	few	TGCGCCAGCAGCCACCGGGACAGGGGGTACAATGAGCAGTTCTTC	CASSHRDRGYNEQFF
TRBV19	TRBJ1-1	TRBD1	NA	TGTGCCAGTAGTCCCCGACAGGGTTTGAACACTGAAGCTTTCTTT	CASSPRQGLNTEAFF
TRBV7-9	TRBJ2-4	TRBD2	NA	TGTGCCAGCAGCTTAGGCGGGGGTGGTGAAAACATTCAGTACTTC	CASSLGGGGENIQYF